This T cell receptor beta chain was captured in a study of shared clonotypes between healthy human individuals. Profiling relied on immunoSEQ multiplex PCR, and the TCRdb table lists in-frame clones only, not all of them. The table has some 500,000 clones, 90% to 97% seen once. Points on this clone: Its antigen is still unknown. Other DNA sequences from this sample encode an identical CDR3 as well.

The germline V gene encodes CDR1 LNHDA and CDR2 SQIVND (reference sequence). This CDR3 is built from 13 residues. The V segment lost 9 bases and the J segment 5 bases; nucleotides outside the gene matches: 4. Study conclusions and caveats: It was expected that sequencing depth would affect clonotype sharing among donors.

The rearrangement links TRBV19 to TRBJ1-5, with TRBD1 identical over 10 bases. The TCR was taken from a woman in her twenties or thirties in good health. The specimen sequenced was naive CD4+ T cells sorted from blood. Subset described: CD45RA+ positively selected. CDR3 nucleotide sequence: TGTGCCAGCCGGGACAGGGGTGATCAGCCCCAGCATTTT. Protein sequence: CASRDRGDQPQHF.